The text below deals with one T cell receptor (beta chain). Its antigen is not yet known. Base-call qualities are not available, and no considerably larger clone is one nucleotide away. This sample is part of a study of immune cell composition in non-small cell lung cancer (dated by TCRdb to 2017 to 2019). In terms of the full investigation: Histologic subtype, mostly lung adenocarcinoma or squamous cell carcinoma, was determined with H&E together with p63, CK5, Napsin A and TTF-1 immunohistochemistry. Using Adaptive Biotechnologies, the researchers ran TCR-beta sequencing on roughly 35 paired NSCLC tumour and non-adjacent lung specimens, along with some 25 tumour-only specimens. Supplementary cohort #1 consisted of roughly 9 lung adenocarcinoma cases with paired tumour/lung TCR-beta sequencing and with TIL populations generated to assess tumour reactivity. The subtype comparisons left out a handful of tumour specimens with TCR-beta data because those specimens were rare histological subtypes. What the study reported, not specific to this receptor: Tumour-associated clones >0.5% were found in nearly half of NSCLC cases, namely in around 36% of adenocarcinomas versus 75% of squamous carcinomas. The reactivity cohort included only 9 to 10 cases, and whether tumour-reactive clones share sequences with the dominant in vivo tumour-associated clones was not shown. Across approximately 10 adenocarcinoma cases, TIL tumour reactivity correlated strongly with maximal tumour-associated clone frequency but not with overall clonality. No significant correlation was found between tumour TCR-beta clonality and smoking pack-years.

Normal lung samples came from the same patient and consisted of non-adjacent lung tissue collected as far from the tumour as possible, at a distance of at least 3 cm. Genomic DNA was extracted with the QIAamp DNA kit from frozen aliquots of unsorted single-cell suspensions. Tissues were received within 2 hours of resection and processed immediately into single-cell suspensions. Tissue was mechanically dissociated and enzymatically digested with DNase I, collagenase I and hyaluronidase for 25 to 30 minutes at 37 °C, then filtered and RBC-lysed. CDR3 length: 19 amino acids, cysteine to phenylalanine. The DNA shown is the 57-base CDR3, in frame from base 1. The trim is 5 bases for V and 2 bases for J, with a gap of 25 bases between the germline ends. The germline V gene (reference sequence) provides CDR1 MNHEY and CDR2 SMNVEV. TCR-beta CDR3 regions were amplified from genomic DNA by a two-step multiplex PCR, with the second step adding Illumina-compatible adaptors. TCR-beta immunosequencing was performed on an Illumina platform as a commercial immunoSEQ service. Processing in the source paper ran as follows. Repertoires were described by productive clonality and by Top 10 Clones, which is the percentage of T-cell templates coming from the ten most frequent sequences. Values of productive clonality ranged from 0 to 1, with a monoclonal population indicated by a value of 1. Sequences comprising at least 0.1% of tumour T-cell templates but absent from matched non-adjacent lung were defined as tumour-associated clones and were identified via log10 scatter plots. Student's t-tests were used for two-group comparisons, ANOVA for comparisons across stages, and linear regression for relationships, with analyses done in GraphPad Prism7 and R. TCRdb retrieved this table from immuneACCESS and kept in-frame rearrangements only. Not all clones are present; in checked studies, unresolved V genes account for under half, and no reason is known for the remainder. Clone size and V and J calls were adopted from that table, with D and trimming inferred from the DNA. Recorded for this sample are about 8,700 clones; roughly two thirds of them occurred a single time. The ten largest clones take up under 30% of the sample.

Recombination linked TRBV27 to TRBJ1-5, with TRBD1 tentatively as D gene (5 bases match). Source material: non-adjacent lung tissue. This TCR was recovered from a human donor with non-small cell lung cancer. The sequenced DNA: TGTGCCAGCAGTCCTTTAGGGAATCAGGGCGTATATGGCAATCAGCCCCAGCATTTT. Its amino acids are CASSPLGNQGVYGNQPQHF.